This record looks at one T cell receptor beta chain sequence and its context. Antigen specificity is unknown. Germline CDR1 SNHLY, CDR2 FYNNEI. This CDR3 has 14 amino acids. J lost 3 bases, V lost 10 bases, and 11 bases had no gene match. The source of the sample is a study of tumor-infiltrating lymphocytes in localized non-small cell lung cancer. Overall study findings and caveats: Recurrence-free survival showed no association with tumor T-cell fraction. Not all patients were TCR sequenced, owing to tissue quantity.

The data were produced by immunoSEQ multiplex PCR, yet TCRdb's version contains in-frame clones alone and is incomplete. In the table there are 15,000 to 20,000 clones, 55% to 80% of which are singletons. The TCR sequence derives from a human donor with non-small cell lung cancer. Source material: lung tumor tissue. The chain links TRBV2 to TRBJ1-2; the match to TRBD1 covers 7 bases. The DNA of the CDR3 is TGTGCCACCTCCGGGACAGCTACCTACTATGGCTACACCTTC. Translated: CATSGTATYYGYTF.